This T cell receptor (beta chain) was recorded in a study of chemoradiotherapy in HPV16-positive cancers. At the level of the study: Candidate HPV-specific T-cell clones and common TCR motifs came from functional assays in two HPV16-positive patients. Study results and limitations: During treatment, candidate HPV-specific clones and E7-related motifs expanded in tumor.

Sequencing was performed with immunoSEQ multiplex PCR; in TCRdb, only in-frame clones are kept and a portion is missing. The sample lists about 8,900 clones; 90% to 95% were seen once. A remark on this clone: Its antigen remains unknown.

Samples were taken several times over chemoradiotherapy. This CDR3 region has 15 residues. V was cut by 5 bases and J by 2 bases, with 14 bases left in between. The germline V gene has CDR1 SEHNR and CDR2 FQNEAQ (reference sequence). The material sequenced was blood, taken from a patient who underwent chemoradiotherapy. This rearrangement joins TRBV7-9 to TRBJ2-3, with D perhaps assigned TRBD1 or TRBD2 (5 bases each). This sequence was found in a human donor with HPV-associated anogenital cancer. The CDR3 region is CASSVTWDVTDTQYF. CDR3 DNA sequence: TGTGCCAGCAGCGTCACCTGGGACGTCACAGATACGCAGTATTTT. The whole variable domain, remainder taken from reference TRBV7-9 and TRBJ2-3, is DTGVSQNPRHKITKRGQNVTFRCDPISEHNRLYWYRQTLGQGPEFLTYFQNEAQLEKSRLLSDRFSAERPKGSFSTLEIQRTEQGDSAMYLCASSVTWDVTDTQYFGPGTRLTVL.